The 20 T cell receptor beta chains in this list originate from one sample, sequenced in a study of spatial heterogeneity in lung cancer. The time point denotes: sample taken at primary tumor resection. Whole RNA, which was extracted from tumor, nontumor lung tissue or frozen PBMC, was sequenced without any cell sorting. TCRdb passed the 5' RACE reads through MiXCR, listing each CDR3 protein once. The table includes some 15,000 distinct CDR3 sequences, roughly a tenth detected once. The starting material was PBMCs, obtained at surgery. These receptors were obtained from a female donor with early-stage non-small cell lung cancer.

The sample holds a few counts of this clonotype. The rearrangement joins TRBV12-3 or TRBV12-4 to TRBJ2-7, with D uncertain. Trimming took off 4 bases at V and 0 bases at J, with 1 base between the two ends. The CDR3 totals 11 residues. CDR3 nucleotide sequence: TGTGCCAGCAGTTACTCCTACGAGCAGTACTTC. This sequence encodes CASSYSYEQYF.

This clonotype was counted only a few times. The chain recombines TRBV7-6 with TRBJ2-2; no reliable D call. V dropped 5 bases and J dropped 0 bases, with 13 bases sitting between them. This CDR3 spans 16 amino acids. Germline V lookup: CDR1 SGHVS, CDR2 FNYEAQ. In nucleotides, the CDR3 is TGTGCCAGCAGCAGCCGCAGGAACGCGAACACCGGGGAGCTGTTTTTT. This gives the protein CASSSRRNANTGELFF.

At least ten counts were recorded for this clonotype. CDR3 coding DNA: TGTGCCAGCAGACCTAGCGGGACATTTTACGAGCAGTACTTC. This encodes CASRPSGTFYEQYF. This chain connects TRBV6-5 to TRBJ2-7; 9 nucleotides line up with TRBD2. The germline V gene has CDR1 MNHEY and CDR2 SVGAGI. The CDR3 runs to 14 residues. The V and J ends lost 6 bases and 4 bases, in that order; junction bases with no gene match: 7.

This clonotype appeared many times. J is TRBJ1-3 and V is TRBV7-9; D gene unclear. Germline V CDR1 and CDR2: SEHNR, FQNEAQ (reference sequence). The CDR3 is 15 amino acids. V was pared by 5 bases and J by 0 bases, with 11 bases between. As DNA, the CDR3 is TGTGCCAGCAGCCTTCGGACGGCCTCTGGAAACACCATATATTTT. This sequence encodes CASSLRTASGNTIYF.

This clonotype was detected many times. The rearrangement uses TRBV15 and TRBJ2-7; D not certain. Trimming stripped 4 bases from V and 1 base from J, with 11 bases between. This CDR3 is 14 amino acids long. Germline V gene data show CDR1 as LNHNV and CDR2 as YYDKDF (reference sequence). CDR3 amino acids: CATSKRTLSYEQYF. The CDR3 DNA reads as TGTGCCACCAGCAAACGCACACTATCCTACGAGCAGTACTTC.

There are many counts of this clonotype. This CDR3 reads CASSQGKPTDTQYF. The CDR3 DNA reads TGTGCCAGCAGCCAGGGGAAGCCAACAGATACGCAGTATTTT. V usage is TRBV4-2 and J usage is TRBJ2-3; D not resolved. With 3 bases removed from V and 3 bases from J, the gap between germline ends came to 10 bases. Germline assignment: CDR1 LGHNA and CDR2 YNFKEQ. The CDR3 length is 14 residues.

This chain connects TRBV7-2 to TRBJ2-5; no clear D. The CDR3 is 13 residues long. Trimming cost V 2 bases and J 8 bases, with 12 bases left between them. Germline-derived CDR1 and CDR2 are SGHTA and FQGNSA. CDR3 sequence: CASSLSPGHTQYF. CDR3 DNA: TGTGCCAGCAGCTTATCGCCGGGTCATACCCAGTACTTC.

This clonotype showed up just a few times. The J gene is TRBJ2-6, the V gene TRBV7-3; 12 nucleotides match TRBD2. The germline V gene has CDR1 SGHTA and CDR2 FQGTGA. The junction had 4 bases not matched to a gene; V was cut back by 5 bases and J by 2 bases. This CDR3 contains 17 residues. In nucleotides, the CDR3 is TGTGCCAGCAGCCCGGCTAGCGGGGGGGCTGGGGCCAACGTCCTGACTTTC. The encoded protein is CASSPASGGAGANVLTF.

Regarding this clonotype: One base away lies a much larger clone, so this may be a sequencing read error. V and J are TRBV6-4 and TRBJ2-1; D is perhaps TRBD2 (5 bases). Germline V gene lookup returns CDR1 MRHNA and CDR2 SNTAGT. The CDR3 is 15 amino acids. Trimming stripped 2 bases from V and 7 bases from J, with 15 bases between. CDR3 DNA sequence: TGTGCCAGCAGTGACACGTTCAGTTCGGGAAATGAGCAGTTCTTC. It yields the protein CASSDTFSSGNEQFF.

This clonotype was counted only a few times. This sequence joins TRBV5-1 and TRBJ2-7; no clear D gene. The CDR3 contains 14 residues. The V end lost 4 bases, the J end lost 0 bases, and 11 bases lay between the germline ends. Germline V gene data show CDR1 as SGHRS and CDR2 as YFSETQ. The CDR3 sequence: CASSPEIHSYEQYF. The CDR3 coding sequence is TGCGCCAGCAGCCCCGAGATCCACTCCTACGAGCAGTACTTC.

This clonotype was seen repeatedly, ten times or more. The rearrangement uses TRBV9 and TRBJ2-7, with TRBD1 matching over 7 bases. The CDR3 loop spans 16 amino acids. The ends lost 3 bases at V and 0 bases at J; junction bases unmatched: 9. The germline V gene has CDR1 SGDLS and CDR2 YYNGEE. CDR3 nucleotides: TGTGCCAGCAGCGGAGGGGCCGGGACAGCCTCCTACGAGCAGTACTTC. Protein: CASSGGAGTASYEQYF.

This clonotype was counted at least ten times. The chain joins TRBV12-3 or TRBV12-4 to TRBJ1-6, with D unresolved. Deletions cut 3 bases from V and 0 bases from J, with 3 bases between. This CDR3 region has 14 residues. CDR3 DNA: TGTGCCAGCAGTTTTAGCTCCTATAATTCACCCCTCCACTTT. Protein: CASSFSSYNSPLHF.

In its sample, this clonotype is medium-sized (0.01 to 0.1%). The CDR3 nucleotides read TGCAGTGCTCACCGGGACGGGAGCTCCTACGAGCAGTACTTC. Translating gives CSAHRDGSSYEQYF. This chain connects TRBV20-1 to TRBJ2-7; D perhaps matches TRBD2 (6 bases). The CDR3 consists of 14 residues. Trimming removed 5 bases at V and 0 bases at J, with 14 bases between. CDR1 DFQATT and CDR2 SNEGSKA come from the germline V gene (reference sequence).

This clonotype has at least ten counts. The genes are TRBV7-2 and TRBJ1-2; 9 bases fit TRBD1. CDR1 SGHTA and CDR2 FQGNSA come from the germline V gene. The CDR3 runs 17 residues. J was trimmed by 2 bases and V by 0 bases; bases with no gene match: 7. This CDR3 is CASSLARGTGQNYGYTF. The CDR3 DNA reads TGTGCCAGCAGCTTAGCGAGGGGGACAGGGCAAAACTATGGCTACACCTTC.

V and J are TRBV20-1 and TRBJ2-7; 8 nucleotides match TRBD2. V trimming: 6 bases; J trimming: 4 bases; junction bases outside the gene matches: 8. CDR3 length: 13 residues. Germline lookup yields CDR1 DFQATT and CDR2 SNEGSKA (reference sequence). In DNA, the CDR3 is TGCAGTGCCAAGGGACTAGTATTTTACGAGCAGTACTTC. Amino acid sequence: CSAKGLVFYEQYF.

J is TRBJ2-1 and V is TRBV28; D gene uncertain. The CDR3 contains 12 residues. Germline assignment: CDR1 MDHEN and CDR2 SYDVKM. V was clipped by 5 bases and J by 15 bases, with 17 bases between them. CDR3: CASSAPRRPPFF. The DNA for the CDR3 is TGTGCCAGCAGTGCCCCCCGGCGCCCACCGTTCTTC.

Ten or more counts support this clonotype. This chain joins TRBV2 and TRBJ2-3, with 13 nucleotides matching TRBD2. CDR1 and CDR2 from the germline V gene are SNHLY and FYNNEI. Unmatched junction bases numbered 5, after V lost 6 bases and J lost 2 bases. This CDR3 is 16 amino acids long. CDR3 in DNA: TGTGCCAGCAGCCCCGGACTAGCGGGGGTCACAGATACGCAGTATTTT. This codes for CASSPGLAGVTDTQYF. The complete variable domain, with remaining parts taken from reference TRBV2 and TRBJ2-3, reads EPEVTQTPSHQVTQMGQEVILRCVPISNHLYFYWYRQILGQKVEFLVSFYNNEISEKSEIFDDQFSVERPDGSNFTLKIRSTKLEDSAMYFCASSPGLAGVTDTQYFGPGTRLTVL.

This clonotype was counted many times. The chain uses TRBV7-9 and TRBJ2-5; the D gene could be TRBD1 or TRBD2 (5 bases each). In germline, CDR1 is SEHNR, CDR2 FQNEAQ (reference sequence). V was shortened by 1 base and J by 2 bases, with 11 bases between the two germline ends. The CDR3 consists of 15 residues. The CDR3 DNA reads as TGTGCCAGCAGCTTAGATCGGGGACGGCAAGAGACCCAGTACTTC. Its translation is CASSLDRGRQETQYF.

This sequence joins TRBV20-1 and TRBJ1-4; 7 bases line up with TRBD1. Unmatched junction bases numbered 10, after V lost 6 bases and J lost 6 bases. The CDR3 loop spans 14 amino acids. Germline CDR1 DFQATT, CDR2 SNEGSKA (reference sequence). The CDR3 nucleotides are TGCAGTGCACCTTTCAGGGGGGGCGATGAAAAACTGTTTTTT. Translation gives CSAPFRGGDEKLFF.

As concerns this clonotype: A read error may be the cause here, since a much bigger clone is one base away. The rearrangement uses TRBV7-9 and TRBJ2-3; no definite D call. CDR3 length: 15 amino acids. CDR1 and CDR2 (germline): SEHNR, FQNEAQ (reference sequence). The CDR3 DNA reads as TGTGCCAGAAGCTTACCCACGGGCCCTCGGGATACGCAGTATTTT. Translation: CARSLPTGPRDTQYF.